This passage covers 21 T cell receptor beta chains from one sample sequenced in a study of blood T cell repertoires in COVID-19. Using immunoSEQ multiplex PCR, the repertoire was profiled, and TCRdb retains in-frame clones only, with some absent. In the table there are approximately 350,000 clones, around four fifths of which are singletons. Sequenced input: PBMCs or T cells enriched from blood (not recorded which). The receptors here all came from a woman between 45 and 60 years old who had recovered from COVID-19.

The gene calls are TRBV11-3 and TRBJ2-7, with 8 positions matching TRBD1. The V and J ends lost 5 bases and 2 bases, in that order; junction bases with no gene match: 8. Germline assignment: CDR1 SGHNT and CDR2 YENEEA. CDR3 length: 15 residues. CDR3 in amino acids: CASSPSGQATYEQYF. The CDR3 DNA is TGTGCCAGCAGCCCCTCGGGACAGGCAACCTACGAGCAGTACTTC.

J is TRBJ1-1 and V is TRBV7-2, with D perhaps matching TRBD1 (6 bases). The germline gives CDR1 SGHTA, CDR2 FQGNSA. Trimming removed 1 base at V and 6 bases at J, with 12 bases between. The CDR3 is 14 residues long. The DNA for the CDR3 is TGTGCCAGCAGCTTAGTGGGGGGGCGGTCTGAAGCTTTCTTT. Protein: CASSLVGGRSEAFF.

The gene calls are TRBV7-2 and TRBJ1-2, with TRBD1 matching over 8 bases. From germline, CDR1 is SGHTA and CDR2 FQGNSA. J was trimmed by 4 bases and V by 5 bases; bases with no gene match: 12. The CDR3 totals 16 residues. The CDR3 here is CASSLRGQGALYGYTF. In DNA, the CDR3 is TGTGCCAGCAGCCTCCGGGGGCAGGGGGCCCTCTATGGCTACACCTTC.

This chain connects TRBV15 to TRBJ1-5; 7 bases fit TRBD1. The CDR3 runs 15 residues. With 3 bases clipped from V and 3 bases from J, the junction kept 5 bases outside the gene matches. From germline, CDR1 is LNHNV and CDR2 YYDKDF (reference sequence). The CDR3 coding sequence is TGTGCCACCAGCAGTTCGACAGGGTTCAATCAGCCCCAGCATTTT. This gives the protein CATSSSTGFNQPQHF.

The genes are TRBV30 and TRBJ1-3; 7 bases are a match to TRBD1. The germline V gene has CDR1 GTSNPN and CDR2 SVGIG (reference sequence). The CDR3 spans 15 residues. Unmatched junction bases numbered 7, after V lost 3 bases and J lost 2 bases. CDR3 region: CAWSLTGYPGNTIYF. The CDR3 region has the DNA TGTGCCTGGAGCTTGACAGGGTATCCTGGAAACACCATATATTTT.

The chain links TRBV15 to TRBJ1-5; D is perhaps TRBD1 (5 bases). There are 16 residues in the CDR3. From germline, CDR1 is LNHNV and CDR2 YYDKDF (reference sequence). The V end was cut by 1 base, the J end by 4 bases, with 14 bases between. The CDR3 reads CATSRVGWGGNQPQHF. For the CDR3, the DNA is TGTGCCACCAGCAGAGTTGGATGGGGGGGAAATCAGCCCCAGCATTTT.

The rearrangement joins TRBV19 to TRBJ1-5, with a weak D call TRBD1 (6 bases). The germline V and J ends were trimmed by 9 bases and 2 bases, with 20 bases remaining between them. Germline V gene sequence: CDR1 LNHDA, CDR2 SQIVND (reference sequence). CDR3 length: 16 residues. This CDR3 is CASEDITGRRNQPQHF. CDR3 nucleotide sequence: TGTGCCAGCGAAGACATCACAGGGAGACGCAATCAGCCCCAGCATTTT. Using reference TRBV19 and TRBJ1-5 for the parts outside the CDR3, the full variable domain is DGGITQSPKYLFRKEGQNVTLSCEQNLNHDAMYWYRQDPGQGLRLIYYSQIVNDFQKGDIAEGYSVSREKKESFPLTVTSAQKNPTAFYLCASEDITGRRNQPQHFGDGTRLSIL.

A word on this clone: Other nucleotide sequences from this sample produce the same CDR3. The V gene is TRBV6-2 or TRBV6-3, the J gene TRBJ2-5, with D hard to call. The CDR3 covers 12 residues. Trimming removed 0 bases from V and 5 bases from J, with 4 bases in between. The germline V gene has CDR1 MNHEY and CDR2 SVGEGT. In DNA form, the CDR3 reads TGTGCCAGCAGTTACTCGTCGGAGACCCAGTACTTC. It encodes CASSYSSETQYF.

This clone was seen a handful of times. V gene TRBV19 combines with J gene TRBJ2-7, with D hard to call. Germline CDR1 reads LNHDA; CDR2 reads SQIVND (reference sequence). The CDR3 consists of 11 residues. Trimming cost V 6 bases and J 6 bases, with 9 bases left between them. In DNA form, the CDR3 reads TGTGCCAGTAGCCGCGGTGGCGAGCAGTACTTC. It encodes CASSRGGEQYF.

CDR3 amino acids: CASSTATNTEAFF. As DNA, the CDR3 is TGTGCCAGCTCGACAGCTACGAACACTGAAGCTTTCTTT. This chain connects TRBV18 to TRBJ1-1; the D gene is possibly TRBD1 (5 bases). CDR3 length: 13 residues. Germline CDR1 reads KGHSH; CDR2 reads LQKENI. V was pared by 6 bases and J by 1 base, with 9 bases between.

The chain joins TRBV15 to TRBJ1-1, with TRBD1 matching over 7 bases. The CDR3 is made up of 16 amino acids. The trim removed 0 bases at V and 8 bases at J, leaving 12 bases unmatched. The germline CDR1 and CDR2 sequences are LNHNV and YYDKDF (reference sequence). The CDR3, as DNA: TGTGCCACCAGCAGAGATGCGACGCCTAGGGACAGCGAAGCTTTCTTT. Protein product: CATSRDATPRDSEAFF.

The CDR3 nucleotides read TGTGCCAGCAGGTCCTTACAGGGAAACACTGAAGCTTTCTTT. This translates into CASRSLQGNTEAFF. The genes are TRBV28 and TRBJ1-1, with D possibly being TRBD1 (6 bases). V lost 6 bases, J lost 2 bases, and 13 bases lay in between. The CDR3 spans 14 residues. Germline V gene sequence: CDR1 MDHEN, CDR2 SYDVKM.

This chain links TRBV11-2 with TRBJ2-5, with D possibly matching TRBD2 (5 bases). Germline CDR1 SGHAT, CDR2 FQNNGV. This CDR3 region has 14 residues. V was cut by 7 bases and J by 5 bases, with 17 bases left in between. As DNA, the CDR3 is TGTGCCAGCACCCTCGGAACGGGAAGGGAGACCCAGTACTTC. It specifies CASTLGTGRETQYF. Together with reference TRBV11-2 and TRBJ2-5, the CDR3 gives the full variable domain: EAGVAQSPRYKIIEKRQSVAFWCNPISGHATLYWYQQILGQGPKLLIQFQNNGVVDDSQLPKDRFSAERLKGVDSTLKIQPAKLEDSAVYLCASTLGTGRETQYFGPGTRLLVL.

The CDR3 nucleotides are TGTGCCAGCTCACCACCGACGGGCAGGGTCGGCTCTAACTATGGCTACACCTTC. Translation gives CASSPPTGRVGSNYGYTF. The chain employs TRBV18 and TRBJ1-2; D might be TRBD1 (5 bases). V was pared by 0 bases and J by 0 bases, with 17 bases between. In germline, CDR1 is KGHSH, CDR2 LQKENI. The CDR3 is 18 residues long.

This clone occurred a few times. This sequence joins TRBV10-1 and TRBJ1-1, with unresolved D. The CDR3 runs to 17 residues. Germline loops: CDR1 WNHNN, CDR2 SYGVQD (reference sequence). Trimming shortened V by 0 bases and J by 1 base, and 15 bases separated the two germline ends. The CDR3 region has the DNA TGCGCCAGCAGTGAGTCGAGCATCAGAGGAAGGAACACTGAAGCTTTCTTT. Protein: CASSESSIRGRNTEAFF.

The CDR3 sequence: CASSINRGVFF. CDR3 nucleotides: TGTGCCAGCAGCATCAACAGGGGGGTATTCTTT. The chain recombines TRBV7-8 with TRBJ1-1; 8 bases are a match to TRBD1. Looked up from germline, CDR1 is SGHVS and CDR2 is FQNEAQ. The J segment lost 14 bases and the V segment lost 5 bases, leaving 7 bases of the junction unmatched. The length of the CDR3 is 11 residues.

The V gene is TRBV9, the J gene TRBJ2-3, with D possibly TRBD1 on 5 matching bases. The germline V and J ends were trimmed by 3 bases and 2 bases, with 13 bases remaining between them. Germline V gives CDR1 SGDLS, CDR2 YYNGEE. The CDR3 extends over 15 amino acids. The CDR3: CASSAQMTVTDTQYF. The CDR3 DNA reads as TGTGCCAGCAGCGCCCAAATGACAGTCACAGATACGCAGTATTTT.

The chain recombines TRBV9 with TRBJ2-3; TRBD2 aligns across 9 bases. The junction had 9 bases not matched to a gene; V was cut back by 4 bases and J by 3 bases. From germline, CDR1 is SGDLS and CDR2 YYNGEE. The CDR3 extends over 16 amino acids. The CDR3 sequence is CASSPGLAGVTDTQYF. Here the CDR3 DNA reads TGTGCCAGCAGCCCAGGTTTAGCGGGGGTTACAGATACGCAGTATTTT.

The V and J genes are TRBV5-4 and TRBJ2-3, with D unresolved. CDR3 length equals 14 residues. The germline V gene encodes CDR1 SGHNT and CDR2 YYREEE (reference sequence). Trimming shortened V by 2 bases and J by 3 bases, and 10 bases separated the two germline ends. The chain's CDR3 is CASSFKVATDTQYF. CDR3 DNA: TGTGCCAGCAGCTTTAAAGTGGCTACAGATACGCAGTATTTT.

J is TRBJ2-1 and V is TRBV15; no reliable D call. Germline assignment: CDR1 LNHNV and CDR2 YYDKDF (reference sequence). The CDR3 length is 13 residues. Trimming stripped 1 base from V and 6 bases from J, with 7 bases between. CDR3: CATSRGHPNEQFF. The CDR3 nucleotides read TGTGCCACCAGCAGAGGGCACCCCAATGAGCAGTTCTTC.

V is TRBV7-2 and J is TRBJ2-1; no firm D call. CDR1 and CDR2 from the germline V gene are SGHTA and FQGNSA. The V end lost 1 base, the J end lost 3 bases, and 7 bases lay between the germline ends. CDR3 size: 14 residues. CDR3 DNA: TGTGCCAGCAGCTTAGTGGGCCTCTACAATGAGCAGTTCTTC. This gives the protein CASSLVGLYNEQFF.